Listed here are 3 T cell receptor beta chains from one sample, sequenced in a study of patients and donors after allogeneic stem cell transplantation. MiXCR was run by TCRdb on the RT-PCR reads, yielding one entry per CDR3 protein. In the table there are 190,000 or so distinct CDR3 sequences, 40% to 45% of which are singletons. The sequenced material came from blood, either unsorted or a sorted T cell fraction (not recorded which). The receptors were sampled from a human donor who was either an allogeneic HSCT recipient or a stem cell or donor lymphocyte infusion donor (not recorded which). It is not recorded whose cells these are; they may come from a transplant donor.

This clonotype has more than one count but fewer than ten. The chain carries TRBV20-1 and TRBJ1-5, with D possibly matching TRBD1 (6 bases). V lost 3 bases and J 0 bases, leaving 15 bases between the germline ends. CDR3 length: 16 residues. Germline CDR1 DFQATT, CDR2 SNEGSKA (reference sequence). CDR3 bases: TGCAGTGCTAGGCGGGGGGGGGCAGTTAGCAATCAGCCCCAGCATTTT. It encodes CSARRGGAVSNQPQHF.

The rearrangement links TRBV7-9 to TRBJ1-1; D not certain. The germline V and J ends were trimmed by 6 bases and 11 bases, with 16 bases remaining between them. The CDR3 is made up of 12 amino acids. CDR1 is SEHNR, CDR2 FQNEAQ, per germline (reference sequence). CDR3 loop: CASRDKRPWAFF. The CDR3, as DNA: TGTGCCAGCAGGGATAAAAGACCATGGGCTTTCTTT.

The J gene is TRBJ1-2, the V gene TRBV28; D may be TRBD1 (5 bases). V dropped 7 bases and J dropped 4 bases, with 10 bases sitting between them. Germline CDR1 reads MDHEN; CDR2 reads SYDVKM. The CDR3 extends over 12 amino acids. CDR3 loop: CASTPGLYGYTF. The CDR3, as DNA: TGTGCCAGCACCCCGGGACTCTATGGCTACACCTTC.